This passage covers 24 T cell receptor beta chains from one sample sequenced in a study of control samples from healthy donors and cancer patients. TCRdb's table, derived via immunoSEQ multiplex PCR, lists solely in-frame clones and lacks some. In the table there are more than 70,000 clones, approximately 94% of which are singletons. Sequenced: blood. The receptors here all came from a woman between 25 and 40 years old in good health.

The chain couples TRBV1 to TRBJ2-2; the table names TRBD2, a call not compared with the DNA. TRBV1 is designated a pseudogene. The CDR3 spans 14 residues. CDR3 amino acids: CTSSGLANTGELFF. The CDR3 nucleotides read TGCACCAGCAGCGGACTAGCGAACACCGGGGAGCTGTTTTTT.

The chain uses TRBV5-4 and TRBJ1-1, with D maybe TRBD1 (5 bases). The CDR3 extends over 12 amino acids. Germline values: CDR1 SGHNT, CDR2 YYREEE (reference sequence). Trimming took 4 bases from V and 7 from J, leaving 11 bases between them. In DNA form, the CDR3 reads TGTGCCAGCAGCCTCATGGGGCGTGAAGCTTTCTTT. Protein product: CASSLMGREAFF.

V is TRBV11-2 and J is TRBJ1-2; tentative D call: TRBD1 (6 bases). From germline, CDR1 is SGHAT and CDR2 FQNNGV. Trimming stripped 1 base from V and 8 bases from J, with 17 bases between. The CDR3 covers 15 residues. The CDR3 is CASSLVRDTKQGYTF. The CDR3 nucleotides read TGTGCCAGCAGCTTAGTTAGGGACACTAAGCAAGGCTACACCTTC.

The chain combines TRBV28 with TRBJ2-1; TRBD2 might be the D (6 bases). CDR1 and CDR2 (germline): MDHEN, SYDVKM. This CDR3 has 16 amino acids. V was shortened by 5 bases and J by 4 bases, with 18 bases between the two germline ends. CDR3 residues: CASSTGLGMYYNEQFF. The DNA for the CDR3 is TGTGCCAGCAGTACGGGACTCGGCATGTATTACAATGAGCAGTTCTTC.

The V gene is TRBV10-2, the J gene TRBJ1-1; D is unclear. Trimming removed 3 bases at V and 0 bases at J, with 11 bases between. From germline, CDR1 is WSHSY and CDR2 SAAADI. The CDR3 length is 15 residues. The CDR3 DNA reads as TGCGCCAGCAGTGATGAGCCGGTAATGAACACTGAAGCTTTCTTT. Translating gives CASSDEPVMNTEAFF.

The CDR3, as DNA: TGTGCCAGCAGGAGGTCATCAGGGGGCAAGAACACTGAAGCTTTCTTT. Translating it yields CASRRSSGGKNTEAFF. The chain uses TRBV6-4 and TRBJ1-1, with 8 nucleotides matching TRBD1. This CDR3 has 16 residues. V lost 6 bases, J lost 1 base, and 10 bases stayed unmatched. Germline assignment: CDR1 MRHNA and CDR2 SNTAGT.

The chain employs TRBV10-1 and TRBJ2-1; 7 bases fit TRBD1. CDR3 length equals 16 residues. Germline V lookup: CDR1 WNHNN, CDR2 SYGVQD (reference sequence). Losses at the gene ends were 5 bases for V and 5 bases for J; bases not matched to a gene: 12. CDR3 region: CASSPSILGQDNEQFF. CDR3 coding DNA: TGCGCCAGCAGTCCCAGCATTCTAGGACAGGACAATGAGCAGTTCTTC.

The chain employs TRBV19 and TRBJ1-2, with D perhaps matching TRBD1 (6 bases). Germline V gene data show CDR1 as LNHDA and CDR2 as SQIVND (reference sequence). This CDR3 is 15 amino acids long. Trimming took 5 bases from V and 6 from J, leaving 19 bases between them. CDR3 sequence (DNA): TGTGCCAGTAGTGCCCAAAACAGGGAACGCCATGGCTACACCTTC. This gives the protein CASSAQNRERHGYTF.

The chain links TRBV27 to TRBJ2-7; D ambiguous. CDR3 size: 15 residues. V lost 0 bases, J lost 0 bases, and 9 bases lay in between. From germline, CDR1 is MNHEY and CDR2 SMNVEV (reference sequence). For the CDR3, the DNA is TGTGCCAGCAGTTTATCGGGCATCAGCTCCTACGAGCAGTACTTC. This gives the protein CASSLSGISSYEQYF.

This CDR3 is CASSEVTGSNGYTF. The DNA of the CDR3 is TGTGCCAGCAGTGAGGTAACAGGGTCGAATGGCTACACCTTC. The genes are TRBV6-1 and TRBJ1-2; weak D call: TRBD1 (6 bases). Germline assignment: CDR1 MNHNS and CDR2 SASEGT. Trimming cost V 3 bases and J 6 bases, with 14 bases left between them. This CDR3 is 14 amino acids long.

The chain has TRBV15 and TRBJ1-1; D uncertain. Per the germline V gene, CDR1 is LNHNV and CDR2 is YYDKDF (reference sequence). V lost 3 bases and J 4 bases, leaving 9 bases between the germline ends. The CDR3 runs to 13 residues. The CDR3 protein is CATSSTRTTEAFF. The CDR3 DNA follows: TGTGCCACCAGCAGTACCAGGACCACTGAAGCTTTCTTT.

The V gene is TRBV5-4, the J gene TRBJ2-7, with 7 nucleotides matching TRBD1. V dropped 2 bases and J dropped 3; count of bases not matched to a gene: 14. The CDR3 has 17 amino acids. In germline, CDR1 is SGHNT, CDR2 YYREEE (reference sequence). The CDR3 coding sequence is TGTGCCAGCAGCTTCCAGCGGAACAGGGGATATTACTACGAGCAGTACGTC. This encodes CASSFQRNRGYYYEQYV.

The gene calls are TRBV5-1 and TRBJ2-5; 8 bases align to TRBD1. CDR3 size: 15 residues. The germline V gene encodes CDR1 SGHRS and CDR2 YFSETQ. V shed 2 bases and J 5 bases; nucleotides not matched to a gene: 8. CDR3 protein: CASSLEAGGSETQYF. CDR3 DNA sequence: TGCGCCAGCAGCTTAGAAGCAGGGGGCAGTGAGACCCAGTACTTC.

This clone was seen just once. The chain carries TRBV7-2 and TRBJ1-1; D gene uncertain. This CDR3 has 13 amino acids. V was clipped by 6 bases and J by 0 bases, with 8 bases between them. From germline, CDR1 is SGHTA and CDR2 FQGNSA. The CDR3 spells CASSSEVNTEAFF. The CDR3 DNA sequence: TGTGCCAGCAGTTCCGAAGTGAACACTGAAGCTTTCTTT.

The rearrangement links TRBV28 to TRBJ1-1; D uncertain. CDR3 size: 13 residues. Trimming took 7 bases from V and 2 from J, leaving 11 bases between them. The germline gives CDR1 MDHEN, CDR2 SYDVKM. CDR3 protein: CASTLGINTEAFF. The CDR3 DNA reads as TGTGCCAGCACCTTGGGGATTAACACTGAAGCTTTCTTT. Based on the CDR3 plus reference TRBV28 and TRBJ1-1, the full variable domain is DVKVTQSSRYLVKRTGEKVFLECVQDMDHENMFWYRQDPGLGLRLIYFSYDVKMKEKGDIPEGYSVSREKKERFSLILESASTNQTSMYLCASTLGINTEAFFGQGTRLTVV.

The chain uses TRBV21-1 and TRBJ2-1; TRBD2 was called by the table and not checked on the DNA. TRBV21-1 is marked as a pseudogene. The CDR3 has 17 residues. The CDR3 reads CASSTYASTTSYNEQFF. CDR3 in DNA: TGTGCCAGCAGCACCTATGCTAGTACGACCTCCTACAATGAGCAGTTCTTC.

This clone was observed a single time. The J gene is TRBJ1-3, the V gene TRBV7-9; D remains unclear. Germline assignment: CDR1 SEHNR and CDR2 FQNEAQ (reference sequence). CDR3 length: 16 residues. Trimming pared 5 bases from V and 2 bases from J, leaving 16 bases between. The CDR3 bases are TGTGCCAGCAGCCACCCTCAAGCTTTACCTGGAAACACCATATATTTT. Translation gives CASSHPQALPGNTIYF. Full variable domain (rest looked up from reference TRBV7-9 and TRBJ1-3): DTGVSQNPRHKITKRGQNVTFRCDPISEHNRLYWYRQTLGQGPEFLTYFQNEAQLEKSRLLSDRFSAERPKGSFSTLEIQRTEQGDSAMYLCASSHPQALPGNTIYFGEGSWLTVV.

V and J are TRBV28 and TRBJ1-5; possibly TRBD1 for D (5 bases). Trimming stripped 4 bases from V and 2 bases from J, with 6 bases between. Germline V gene data show CDR1 as MDHEN and CDR2 as SYDVKM. This CDR3 has 13 residues. CDR3 in amino acids: CASSWGGNQPQHF. CDR3 sequence (DNA): TGTGCCAGCAGTTGGGGGGGCAATCAGCCCCAGCATTTT.

This chain uses TRBV7-2 with TRBJ1-3; D not resolved. The CDR3 runs 11 residues. Germline lookup yields CDR1 SGHTA and CDR2 FQGNSA. V dropped 5 bases and J dropped 11 bases, with 10 bases sitting between them. This CDR3 reads CASSRGRAIYF. In nucleotides, the CDR3 is TGTGCCAGCAGCCGGGGTAGGGCCATATATTTT.

The chain employs TRBV6-5 and TRBJ1-3; D is unresolved. CDR1 MNHEY and CDR2 SVGAGI come from the germline V gene. Trimming removed 2 bases at V and 0 bases at J, with 5 bases between. CDR3 length: 14 amino acids. DNA for the CDR3: TGTGCCAGCAGTTACGGCCTCTCTGGAAACACCATATATTTT. It translates to CASSYGLSGNTIYF.

The rearrangement uses TRBV18 and TRBJ1-6; 8 nucleotides match TRBD1. From germline, CDR1 is KGHSH and CDR2 LQKENI. V lost 5 bases and J lost 10; bases outside the gene matches: 10. This CDR3 is 15 amino acids long. CDR3 in DNA: TGTGCCAGCTCAACTGACGCAGGGGGCCAATCACCCCTCCACTTT. This gives the protein CASSTDAGGQSPLHF. Full variable domain (rest looked up from reference TRBV18 and TRBJ1-6): NAGVMQNPRHLVRRRGQEARLRCSPMKGHSHVYWYRQLPEEGLKFMVYLQKENIIDESGMPKERFSAEFPKEGPSILRIQQVVRGDSAAYFCASSTDAGGQSPLHFGNGTRLTVT.

Only one count was recorded for this clone. The gene calls are TRBV5-1 and TRBJ2-2; 9 bases map to TRBD1. From germline, CDR1 is SGHRS and CDR2 YFSETQ. There are 15 residues in the CDR3. V shed 4 bases, J shed 7 bases, and the junction held 8 bases outside the gene matches. The CDR3 region has the DNA TGCGCCAGCAGCCCGGGACAGGGCGAGGGCGGGGAGCTGTTTTTT. This codes for CASSPGQGEGGELFF.

This chain joins TRBV2 and TRBJ1-1; 7 positions match TRBD1. The germline CDR1 and CDR2 sequences are SNHLY and FYNNEI. The CDR3 runs 13 residues. The J segment lost 5 bases and the V segment lost 6 bases, leaving 6 bases of the junction unmatched. The DNA of the CDR3 is TGTGCCAGCAGCCTACAGGGGTATACTGAAGCTTTCTTT. Translated: CASSLQGYTEAFF.

The V gene is TRBV19, the J gene TRBJ2-1; 12 bases map to TRBD2. CDR3 length: 15 amino acids. V dropped 3 bases and J dropped 8; count of bases not matched to a gene: 5. Germline V CDR1 and CDR2: LNHDA, SQIVND (reference sequence). The chain's CDR3 is CASSILAGGYDEQFF. CDR3 nucleotides: TGTGCCAGTAGTATTCTAGCGGGGGGGTACGATGAGCAGTTCTTC.